These 14 T cell receptor beta chains were all obtained from the same sample, sequenced in a study of patients and donors after allogeneic stem cell transplantation. TCRdb reprocessed the RT-PCR reads via MiXCR and lists one record per CDR3 protein. The table has about 57,000 distinct CDR3 sequences, about 14% seen once. What was sequenced was blood, either unsorted or a sorted T cell fraction (not recorded which). These TCRs come from a human donor who was either an allogeneic HSCT recipient or a stem cell or donor lymphocyte infusion donor (not recorded which). It is not recorded whose cells these are; they may come from a transplant donor.

V usage is TRBV20-1 and J usage is TRBJ2-3; no clear D gene. The CDR3 spans 13 residues. The germline V gene encodes CDR1 DFQATT and CDR2 SNEGSKA (reference sequence). Trimming took off 1 base at V and 2 bases at J, with 7 bases between the two ends. Written as DNA, the CDR3 is TGCAGTGCTAGAGTCTCTCCCACAGATACGCAGTATTTT. It encodes CSARVSPTDTQYF.

The V gene is TRBV7-9, the J gene TRBJ2-7; possible D gene TRBD2, 7 bases. The CDR3 is 12 amino acids. Per the germline V gene, CDR1 is SEHNR and CDR2 is FQNEAQ (reference sequence). The V end lost 6 bases, the J end lost 7 bases, and 13 bases lay between the germline ends. The CDR3 loop is CASRMGGGEQYF. The CDR3 bases are TGTGCCAGCAGGATGGGAGGGGGAGAGCAGTACTTC. The entire variable domain, with the rest obtained from reference TRBV7-9 and TRBJ2-7, is as follows: DTGVSQNPRHKITKRGQNVTFRCDPISEHNRLYWYRQTLGQGPEFLTYFQNEAQLEKSRLLSDRFSAERPKGSFSTLEIQRTEQGDSAMYLCASRMGGGEQYFGPGTRLTVT.

This clonotype was counted a few times. The chain joins TRBV6-5 to TRBJ2-1; 7 nucleotides agree with TRBD1. Germline lookup yields CDR1 MNHEY and CDR2 SVGAGI. This CDR3 region has 17 residues. The V segment lost 0 bases and the J segment 5 bases; nucleotides outside the gene matches: 10. The DNA of the CDR3 is TGTGCCAGCAGTTACTCTGGGTACGGACAGGCCAACAATGAGCAGTTCTTC. This gives the protein CASSYSGYGQANNEQFF.

At least ten counts were recorded for this clonotype. J is TRBJ2-1 and V is TRBV12-3 or TRBV12-4; maybe TRBD2 (6 bases). CDR3 length: 12 amino acids. V dropped 7 bases and J dropped 9 bases, with 13 bases sitting between them. The CDR3: CASIPQGGEQFF. Here the CDR3 DNA reads TGTGCCAGCATCCCGCAGGGAGGTGAGCAGTTCTTC.

This clonotype was seen a few times. CDR3 nucleotides: TGTGCCACCAGTGACCCTCGGTGGCAGGGGGGGGATACCCAGTACTTC. It yields the protein CATSDPRWQGGDTQYF. This chain joins TRBV24-1 and TRBJ2-5; D possibly matches TRBD1 or TRBD2 (7 bases each). Germline CDR1 KGHDR, CDR2 SFDVKD. The CDR3 extends over 16 amino acids. V was pared by 4 bases and J by 8 bases, with 22 bases between.

This clonotype was seen ten or more times. The CDR3 coding sequence is TGTGCCAGCAGTTTTCCAGGGGTCAATCAGCCCCAGCATTTT. Its protein is CASSFPGVNQPQHF. The J gene is TRBJ1-5, the V gene TRBV27; TRBD1 is a possible D gene (6 bases). Deletions cut 3 bases from V and 3 bases from J, with 9 bases between. This CDR3 is built from 14 residues. Germline V gene sequence: CDR1 MNHEY, CDR2 SMNVEV (reference sequence).

This clonotype has at least ten counts. The chain couples TRBV29-1 to TRBJ2-7; D remains unclear. CDR1 is SQVTM and CDR2 is ANQGSEA in the germline V gene. Between the trimmed V and J ends, which lost 0 bases and 0 bases, there was a span of 6 bases. The length of the CDR3 is 13 residues. The CDR3 bases are TGCAGCGTTGAAGAACGGTACTCCTACGAGCAGTACTTC. This codes for CSVEERYSYEQYF.

The chain joins TRBV12-3 or TRBV12-4 to TRBJ2-3, with D unresolved. The CDR3 extends over 13 amino acids. Trimming took off 3 bases at V and 4 bases at J, with 8 bases between the two ends. CDR3 sequence (DNA): TGTGCCAGCAGTTTCTCCGTGGCAGATACGCAGTATTTT. As protein: CASSFSVADTQYF.

This clonotype was observed many times. The V call is TRBV7-2, the J call TRBJ1-1; D perhaps matches TRBD1 (5 bases). Germline CDR1 reads SGHTA; CDR2 reads FQGNSA. The CDR3 is made up of 14 amino acids. With 2 bases removed from V and 1 base from J, the gap between germline ends came to 8 bases. DNA for the CDR3: TGTGCCAGCAGCTTAATGGGACGGAACACTGAAGCTTTCTTT. The encoded protein is CASSLMGRNTEAFF.

This clonotype was recorded many times. The chain couples TRBV29-1 to TRBJ1-1; D unclear. Germline V lookup: CDR1 SQVTM, CDR2 ANQGSEA. V lost 7 bases, J lost 1 base, and 13 bases lay in between. The CDR3 has 13 amino acids. CDR3 nucleotide sequence: TGCAGCGGATACCGTGTGCGGAACACTGAAGCTTTCTTT. Translated: CSGYRVRNTEAFF.

Concerning this clonotype: This could be a read error, since a much larger clone is one nucleotide away. The rearrangement links TRBV12-3 or TRBV12-4 to TRBJ2-7; D is undetermined. This CDR3 has 13 amino acids. For the CDR3, the DNA is TGTACCAGCAGTTTAGTCAGTCTTGGAGAGCAGTACTTC. Protein sequence: CTSSLVSLGEQYF.

The rearrangement uses TRBV3-1 and TRBJ2-2, with D perhaps matching TRBD1 or TRBD2 (5 bases each). Germline CDR1 is LGHDT and CDR2 is YNNKEL (reference sequence). The V gene lost 5 bases and the J gene lost 2 bases, with 18 bases spanning the gap. The CDR3 covers 17 residues. Here the CDR3 reads CASSSRLTGANTGELFF. The DNA of the CDR3 is TGTGCCAGCAGCTCTCGACTAACCGGGGCCAACACCGGGGAGCTGTTTTTT.

The chain joins TRBV20-1 to TRBJ2-3, with no clear D. The germline CDR1 and CDR2 sequences are DFQATT and SNEGSKA (reference sequence). The ends were cut back, 0 bases at V and 6 bases at J, with 19 bases in the middle. The CDR3 is 16 amino acids. The CDR3 spells CSARDQSWAELDTQYF. The CDR3, as DNA: TGCAGTGCTAGAGATCAAAGTTGGGCGGAATTGGATACGCAGTATTTT.

This clonotype was observed at least ten times. The chain employs TRBV20-1 and TRBJ2-3, with 7 bases lining up with TRBD2. V was clipped by 1 base and J by 5 bases; unmatched bases: 9. The CDR3 extends over 15 amino acids. In germline, CDR1 is DFQATT, CDR2 SNEGSKA (reference sequence). CDR3: CSARVPAGEIDTQYF. The DNA of the CDR3 is TGCAGTGCTAGAGTACCCGCGGGAGAAATAGATACGCAGTATTTT.